The 25 T cell receptor beta chains below were found in one sample sequenced in a study of T cell responses to AZD1222 COVID-19 vaccine. The protocol was immunoSEQ multiplex PCR, while the TCRdb copy is restricted to in-frame clones and leaves out a portion. The sample carries around 75,000 clones, more than 75% recorded once. The source was peripheral blood, collected on day 0 of AZD1222 vaccination. These receptors were collected from an adult in good health.

This clone appeared a single time. The genes are TRBV7-3 and TRBJ2-3; the D gene could be TRBD1 or TRBD2 (5 bases each). CDR1 and CDR2 (germline): SGHTA, FQGTGA. V lost 5 bases, J lost 2 bases, and 23 bases lay in between. The CDR3 is made up of 18 amino acids. CDR3 in DNA: TGTGCCAGCAGCCCTACTCCCGGGACGCAGCAGAACACAGATACGCAGTATTTT. Translated: CASSPTPGTQQNTDTQYF.

This CDR3 is CATSRGNAGANVLTF. CDR3 nucleotide sequence: TGTGCCACCAGCAGAGGGAACGCTGGGGCCAACGTCCTGACTTTC. The genes are TRBV15 and TRBJ2-6; D gene ambiguous. The CDR3 totals 15 residues. Germline V lookup: CDR1 LNHNV, CDR2 YYDKDF (reference sequence). V was pared by 1 base and J by 2 bases, with 6 bases between.

The gene calls are TRBV2 and TRBJ1-6, with TRBD1 as a possible D gene (5 bases). Germline V lookup: CDR1 SNHLY, CDR2 FYNNEI. This CDR3 spans 14 amino acids. V dropped 3 bases and J dropped 5 bases, with 8 bases sitting between them. The CDR3 loop reads CASSDRAHNSPLHF. In nucleotides, the CDR3 is TGTGCCAGCAGTGACAGGGCTCATAATTCACCCCTCCACTTT.

V is TRBV7-2 and J is TRBJ2-4; D is ambiguous. Per the germline V gene, CDR1 is SGHTA and CDR2 is FQGNSA. The CDR3 sequence is 14 residues long. V gave up 2 bases and J gave up 15 bases, with 20 bases separating them. The CDR3 DNA is TGTGCCAGCAGCTTACCTGGCCGCGTGGGAACGTCGTACTTC. It codes for CASSLPGRVGTSYF.

DNA for the CDR3: TGTGCCAGCAGCTCCCCGGGACTGAGCTACGAGCAGTACTTC. It encodes CASSSPGLSYEQYF. The chain is built from TRBV5-4 and TRBJ2-7; TRBD2 might be the D (6 bases). CDR1 is SGHNT, CDR2 YYREEE, per germline (reference sequence). This CDR3 has 14 amino acids. The V and J ends lost 3 bases and 3 bases respectively, with 13 bases between them.

The rearrangement uses TRBV7-2 and TRBJ2-5; 11 positions agree with TRBD2. Germline V lookup: CDR1 SGHTA, CDR2 FQGNSA. V lost 1 base and J lost 5; bases outside the gene matches: 3. The CDR3 sequence is 15 residues long. The CDR3, as DNA: TGTGCCAGCAGCTTAGTAGCGGGGGGGTTGGAGACCCAGTACTTC. The encoded protein is CASSLVAGGLETQYF.

The CDR3 loop reads CASSLANSVSYNEQFF. CDR3 DNA: TGCGCCAGCAGCTTGGCCAACAGCGTATCCTACAATGAGCAGTTCTTC. This chain links TRBV5-1 with TRBJ2-1; unclear D gene. The CDR3 runs 16 residues. Trimming removed 0 bases at V and 1 base at J, with 11 bases between. Germline CDR1 and CDR2: SGHRS and YFSETQ.

The rearrangement links TRBV6-4 to TRBJ2-3; 7 bases align to TRBD1. With 6 bases clipped from V and 1 base from J, the junction kept 7 bases outside the gene matches. From germline, CDR1 is MRHNA and CDR2 SNTAGT. The CDR3 totals 15 residues. In nucleotides, the CDR3 is TGTGCCAGCAGGCGACAGGGCTATGGCACAGATACGCAGTATTTT. Translating gives CASRRQGYGTDTQYF.

This sequence joins TRBV19 and TRBJ2-3, with 11 bases aligning to TRBD2. The J segment lost 3 bases and the V segment lost 3 bases, leaving 5 bases of the junction unmatched. Germline loops: CDR1 LNHDA, CDR2 SQIVND (reference sequence). The CDR3 spans 16 residues. The CDR3 DNA sequence: TGTGCCAGTAGTATGACTAGCGGGGATCCAACAGATACGCAGTATTTT. Protein product: CASSMTSGDPTDTQYF.

This sequence joins TRBV7-9 and TRBJ2-6, with no clear D. Looked up from germline, CDR1 is SEHNR and CDR2 is FQNEAQ (reference sequence). The CDR3 contains 14 residues. With 1 base removed from V and 2 bases from J, the gap between germline ends came to 3 bases. The CDR3 reads CASSLVTGANVLTF. CDR3 coding DNA: TGTGCCAGCAGCTTAGTAACTGGGGCCAACGTCCTGACTTTC.

The chain combines TRBV4-3 with TRBJ1-2; a possible D gene is TRBD1 (5 bases). Germline V CDR1 and CDR2: LGHNA, YSLEER. V was clipped by 0 bases and J by 3 bases, with 8 bases between them. The CDR3 is made up of 14 amino acids. This CDR3 is CASSQETGDYGYTF. CDR3 nucleotides: TGCGCCAGCAGCCAAGAGACGGGGGACTATGGCTACACCTTC.

This chain joins TRBV27 and TRBJ2-2; possibly TRBD2 for D (5 bases). The V end lost 6 bases, the J end lost 13 bases, and 18 bases lay between the germline ends. The CDR3 spans 13 residues. Germline CDR1 MNHEY, CDR2 SMNVEV (reference sequence). This chain's CDR3 is CASSPPWGEGLFF. The CDR3 region has the DNA TGTGCCAGCAGCCCCCCGTGGGGTGAGGGGCTGTTTTTT.

V gene TRBV5-1 combines with J gene TRBJ1-2; 12 positions agree with TRBD1. The germline V gene encodes CDR1 SGHRS and CDR2 YFSETQ. This CDR3 is built from 13 residues. The trim removed 3 bases at V and 7 bases at J, leaving 1 base unmatched. DNA for the CDR3: TGCGCCAGCAGCTGGGACAGGGGGCTTGGCTACACCTTC. Translating it yields CASSWDRGLGYTF.

This clone appeared a single time. V is TRBV30 and J is TRBJ2-5; tentatively, D is TRBD1 (5 bases). The CDR3 consists of 12 residues. Germline assignment: CDR1 GTSNPN and CDR2 SVGIG (reference sequence). Trimming took 1 base from V and 5 from J, leaving 8 bases between them. The CDR3 reads CAWSGGRETQYF. CDR3 bases: TGTGCCTGGAGTGGGGGCCGGGAGACCCAGTACTTC.

The chain is built from TRBV15 and TRBJ1-1, with TRBD1 as a possible D gene (6 bases). V lost 4 bases and J 5 bases, leaving 20 bases between the germline ends. CDR3 length: 16 amino acids. Germline V gene data show CDR1 as LNHNV and CDR2 as YYDKDF (reference sequence). The chain's CDR3 is CATSTLKTGKRTEAFF. Written as DNA, the CDR3 is TGTGCCACCAGCACCCTTAAAACAGGGAAAAGGACTGAAGCTTTCTTT.

This clone was detected only a few times. The chain uses TRBV11-2 and TRBJ2-7; D is unclear. The CDR3 is 15 residues long. Germline CDR1 reads SGHAT; CDR2 reads FQNNGV. Trimming left V 5 bases short and J 0 bases short, with 14 bases between. The CDR3 spells CASSPVTGFSYEQYF. The CDR3 DNA is TGTGCCAGCAGCCCGGTGACCGGGTTCTCCTACGAGCAGTACTTC.

The chain's CDR3 is CATSRAGDNYGYTF. The CDR3 bases are TGTGCCACCAGCAGAGCCGGCGATAACTATGGCTACACCTTC. The J gene is TRBJ1-2, the V gene TRBV15; D gene ambiguous. The CDR3 is 14 amino acids. CDR1 LNHNV and CDR2 YYDKDF come from the germline V gene (reference sequence). V was clipped by 1 base and J by 1 base, with 7 bases between them.

This chain links TRBV6-1 with TRBJ2-1; 8 nucleotides line up with TRBD2. V shed 3 bases, J shed 0 bases, and the junction held 7 bases outside the gene matches. Germline V gives CDR1 MNHNS, CDR2 SASEGT. The CDR3 loop spans 17 amino acids. CDR3 in amino acids: CASSDSLAGSSYNEQFF. The CDR3 DNA reads as TGTGCCAGCAGTGATTCTTTAGCGGGGAGCTCCTACAATGAGCAGTTCTTC.

The gene calls are TRBV5-1 and TRBJ1-1; D gene unclear. V lost 0 bases, J lost 2 bases, and 8 bases lay in between. This CDR3 is built from 14 residues. Germline lookup yields CDR1 SGHRS and CDR2 YFSETQ. The CDR3 sequence is CASSLGVGNTEAFF. The CDR3 coding sequence is TGCGCCAGCAGCTTGGGGGTAGGCAACACTGAAGCTTTCTTT.

The chain joins TRBV19 to TRBJ1-2; tentative D call: TRBD1 (6 bases). Per the germline V gene, CDR1 is LNHDA and CDR2 is SQIVND (reference sequence). V was clipped by 5 bases and J by 3 bases, with 13 bases between them. This CDR3 has 14 residues. CDR3 region: CASSPSQGHYGYTF. DNA of the CDR3: TGTGCCAGTAGTCCATCCCAGGGGCACTATGGCTACACCTTC.

J is TRBJ2-7 and V is TRBV12-3 or TRBV12-4, with D possibly matching TRBD2 (5 bases). The ends were cut back, 4 bases at V and 3 bases at J, with 10 bases in the middle. The length of the CDR3 is 13 residues. Written as DNA, the CDR3 is TGTGCCAGCAGTTCCGGGATATTCTACGAGCAGTACTTC. The encoded protein is CASSSGIFYEQYF.

The chain combines TRBV9 with TRBJ2-7; D may correspond to TRBD1 or TRBD2 (5 bases each). The CDR3 contains 16 residues. The germline V and J ends were trimmed by 3 bases and 5 bases, with 21 bases remaining between them. Germline lookup yields CDR1 SGDLS and CDR2 YYNGEE. The CDR3 region has the DNA TGTGCCAGCAGCGCCCCGCCGGGACCCGAAAGGAACGAGCAGTACTTC. Translating it yields CASSAPPGPERNEQYF. Full variable domain (remainder filled in from reference TRBV9 and TRBJ2-7): DSGVTQTPKHLITATGQRVTLRCSPRSGDLSVYWYQQSLDQGLQFLIQYYNGEERAKGNILERFSAQQFPDLHSELNLSSLELGDSALYFCASSAPPGPERNEQYFGPGTRLTVT.

In its sample, this clone was seen once. V and J are TRBV5-1 and TRBJ2-5; the match to TRBD2 covers 10 bases. J gave up 1 base and V 4 bases, and 4 bases lay outside the gene matches. This CDR3 contains 15 residues. The germline gives CDR1 SGHRS, CDR2 YFSETQ. In nucleotides, the CDR3 is TGCGCCAGCAGCATAGGACTAGCGGTCCAAGAGACCCAGTACTTC. Translating it yields CASSIGLAVQETQYF.

The rearrangement uses TRBV5-4 and TRBJ2-1; D possibly matches TRBD1 or TRBD2 (5 bases each). V shed 1 base and J shed 2 bases, with 7 bases lying between them. In germline, CDR1 is SGHNT, CDR2 YYREEE (reference sequence). The CDR3 sequence is 14 residues long. This CDR3 reads CASSLRDAYNEQFF. CDR3 coding DNA: TGTGCCAGCAGCTTGCGGGACGCCTACAATGAGCAGTTCTTC.

The V and J genes are TRBV7-2 and TRBJ1-6, with TRBD1 matching 7 bases. In germline, CDR1 is SGHTA, CDR2 FQGNSA. After removal of 3 bases from V and 18 bases from J, the junction contained 11 bases not matched to a gene. CDR3 length: 13 amino acids. CDR3 in amino acids: CASSFNPGQFPHF. The CDR3 coding sequence is TGTGCCAGCAGCTTCAACCCGGGACAGTTCCCCCACTTT.